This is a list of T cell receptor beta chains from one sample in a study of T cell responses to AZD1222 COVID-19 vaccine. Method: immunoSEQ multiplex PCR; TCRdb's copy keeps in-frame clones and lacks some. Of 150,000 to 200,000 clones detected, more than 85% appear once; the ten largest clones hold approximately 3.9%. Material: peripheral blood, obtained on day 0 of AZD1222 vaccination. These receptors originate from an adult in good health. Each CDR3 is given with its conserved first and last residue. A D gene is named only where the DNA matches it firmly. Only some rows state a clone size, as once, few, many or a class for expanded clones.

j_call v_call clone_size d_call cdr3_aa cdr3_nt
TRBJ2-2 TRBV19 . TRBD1 CASSIWTGTGELFF TGTGCCAGTAGTATCTGGACAGGGACCGGGGAGCTGTTTTTT
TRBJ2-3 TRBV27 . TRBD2 CASSPRGLAGDRGDTQYF TGTGCCAGCAGTCCCCGGGGACTAGCGGGAGATCGCGGCGATACGCAGTATTTT
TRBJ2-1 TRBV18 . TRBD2 CASSPYGGASGNNEQFF TGTGCCAGCTCACCATATGGGGGTGCTAGCGGGAACAATGAGCAGTTCTTC
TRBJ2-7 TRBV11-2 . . CASSPPSTPSEQYF TGTGCCAGCAGTCCCCCATCGACTCCCTCCGAGCAGTACTTC
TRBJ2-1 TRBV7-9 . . CASSSRVYDEQFF TGTGCCAGCAGCTCGCGGGTGTATGATGAGCAGTTCTTC
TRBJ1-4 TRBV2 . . CASSEGSGKLFF TGTGCCAGCAGTGAAGGTAGTGGAAAACTGTTTTTT
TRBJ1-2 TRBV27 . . CASSSQGNGYTF TGTGCCAGCAGTTCCCAGGGGAATGGCTACACCTTC
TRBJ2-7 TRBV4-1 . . CASSQYFRAPSEQYF TGCGCCAGCAGCCAGTATTTTCGAGCCCCGTCCGAGCAGTACTTC
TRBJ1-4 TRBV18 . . CASSPLEDEKLFF TGTGCCAGCTCACCGCTAGAGGATGAAAAACTGTTTTTT
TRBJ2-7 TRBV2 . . CASNDLTVSYEQYF TGTGCCAGCAATGACCTGACAGTATCCTACGAGCAGTACTTC
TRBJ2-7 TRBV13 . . CASSQTSSYEQYF TGTGCCAGCAGCCAAACCAGCTCCTACGAGCAGTACTTC
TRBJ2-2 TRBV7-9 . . CASSPTGELFF TGTGCCAGCAGCCCTACCGGGGAGCTGTTTTTT
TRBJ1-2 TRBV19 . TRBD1 CASSTRDRGGYTF TGTGCCAGTAGTACCCGGGACAGGGGAGGCTACACCTTC
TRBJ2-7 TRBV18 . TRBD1 CASSTGTVREQYF TGTGCCAGCTCAACCGGGACAGTTAGGGAGCAGTACTTC
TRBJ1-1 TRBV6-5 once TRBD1 CASSLPDRVNTEAFF TGTGCCAGCAGCCTCCCCGACAGGGTGAACACTGAAGCTTTCTTT
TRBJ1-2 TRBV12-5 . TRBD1 CASGLVLRTGSYRYGYTF TGTGCTAGTGGTTTGGTACTTAGGACAGGGTCGTATCGCTATGGCTACACCTTC
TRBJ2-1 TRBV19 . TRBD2 CASSRLAVSYNEQFF TGTGCCAGTAGTCGACTAGCGGTCTCCTACAATGAGCAGTTCTTC
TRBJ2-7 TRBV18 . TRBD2 CASSQGLAGAGEQYF TGTGCCAGCTCTCAAGGACTAGCGGGGGCCGGGGAGCAGTACTTC
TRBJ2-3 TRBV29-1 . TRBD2 CSVEGPPRTSGTDTQYF TGCAGCGTTGAGGGCCCTCCGAGGACTAGCGGGACAGATACGCAGTATTTT
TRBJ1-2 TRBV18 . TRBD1 CASSPGQGLEVGYTF TGTGCCAGCTCACCAGGACAGGGGTTGGAGGTTGGCTACACCTTC
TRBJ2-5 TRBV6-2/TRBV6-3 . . CASSYVMGPQGSETQYF TGTGCCAGCAGTTACGTAATGGGACCCCAAGGCTCGGAGACCCAGTACTTC
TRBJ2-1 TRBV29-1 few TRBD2 CSVSGGASYNEQFF TGCAGCGTTTCCGGGGGGGCCTCCTACAATGAGCAGTTCTTC